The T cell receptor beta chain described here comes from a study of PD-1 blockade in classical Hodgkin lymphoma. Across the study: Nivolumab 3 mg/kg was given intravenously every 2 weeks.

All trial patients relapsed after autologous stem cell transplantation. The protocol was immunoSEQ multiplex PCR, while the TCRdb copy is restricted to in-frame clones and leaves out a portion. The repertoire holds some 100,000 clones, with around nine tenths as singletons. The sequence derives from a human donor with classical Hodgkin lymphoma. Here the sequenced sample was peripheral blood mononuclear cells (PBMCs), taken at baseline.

The CDR3: CAWSVGVSGELETQYF. The CDR3 DNA reads as TGTGCCTGGAGTGTAGGGGTGTCAGGCGAATTGGAGACCCAGTACTTC. The chain joins TRBV30 to TRBJ2-5; TRBD1 is a possible D gene (5 bases). The V gene lost 0 bases and the J gene lost 5 bases, with 19 bases spanning the gap. The germline V gene encodes CDR1 GTSNPN and CDR2 SVGIG (reference sequence). The CDR3 totals 16 residues. Based on the CDR3 plus reference TRBV30 and TRBJ2-5, the full variable domain is SQTIHQWPATLVQPVGSPLSLECTVEGTSNPNLYWYRQAAGRGLQLLFYSVGIGQISSEVPQNLSASRPQDRQFILSSKKLLLSDSGFYLCAWSVGVSGELETQYFGPGTRLLVL.